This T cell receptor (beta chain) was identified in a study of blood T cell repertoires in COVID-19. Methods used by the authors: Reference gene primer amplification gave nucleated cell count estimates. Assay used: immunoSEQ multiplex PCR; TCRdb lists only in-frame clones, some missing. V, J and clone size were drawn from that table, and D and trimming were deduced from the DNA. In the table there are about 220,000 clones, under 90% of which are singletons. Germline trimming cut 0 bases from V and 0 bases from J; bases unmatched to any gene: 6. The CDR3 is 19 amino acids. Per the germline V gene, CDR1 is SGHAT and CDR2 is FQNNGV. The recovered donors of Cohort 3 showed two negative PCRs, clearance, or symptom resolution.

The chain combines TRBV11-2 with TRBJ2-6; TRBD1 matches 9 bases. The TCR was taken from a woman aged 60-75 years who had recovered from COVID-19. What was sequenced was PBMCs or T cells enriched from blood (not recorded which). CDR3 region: CASSLEGTGWISGANVLTF. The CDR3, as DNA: TGTGCCAGCAGCTTAGAAGGGACAGGGTGGATCTCTGGGGCCAACGTCCTGACTTTC.